This TCR beta chain was captured in a study of blood T cells in healthy people across ages. For the second PCR, which ran for about 7 to 11 cycles, a sample-barcoded 5' primer and a J-beta primer mix were used. One entry per CDR3 protein, called by TCRdb with MiXCR from the 5' RACE reads. The data show about 940,000 distinct CDR3 sequences, about 48% seen once. Sequenced sample: blood. The receptor was isolated from a man aged 25-45 years in good health.

The DNA of the CDR3 is TGTGCCAGCAGCCTTACAGACAGGCCCTCCGCCTACGAGCAGTACTTC. This translates into CASSLTDRPSAYEQYF. V usage is TRBV14 and J usage is TRBJ2-7; the D gene is possibly TRBD1 (6 bases). CDR3 size: 16 residues. CDR1 and CDR2 from the germline V gene are SGHDN and FVKESK. V shed 4 bases and J shed 2 bases, with 18 bases lying between them.